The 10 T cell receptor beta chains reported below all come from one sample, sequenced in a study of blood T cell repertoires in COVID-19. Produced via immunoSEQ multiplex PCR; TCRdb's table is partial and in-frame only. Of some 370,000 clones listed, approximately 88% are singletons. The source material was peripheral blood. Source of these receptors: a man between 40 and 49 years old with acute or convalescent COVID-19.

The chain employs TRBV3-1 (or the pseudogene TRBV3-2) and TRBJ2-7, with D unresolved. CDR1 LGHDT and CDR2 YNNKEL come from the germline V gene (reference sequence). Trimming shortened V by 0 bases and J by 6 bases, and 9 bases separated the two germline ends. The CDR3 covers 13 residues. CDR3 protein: CASSQESRGEQYF. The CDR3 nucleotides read TGTGCCAGCAGCCAAGAGTCTAGAGGCGAGCAGTACTTC.

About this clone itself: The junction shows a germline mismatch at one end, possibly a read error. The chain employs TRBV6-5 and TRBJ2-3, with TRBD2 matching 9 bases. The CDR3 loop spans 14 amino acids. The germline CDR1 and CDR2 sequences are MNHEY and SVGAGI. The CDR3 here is CATGGGGRTYTQYF. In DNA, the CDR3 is TGTGCCACTGGCGGGGGGGGTCGCACATATACGCAGTATTTT.

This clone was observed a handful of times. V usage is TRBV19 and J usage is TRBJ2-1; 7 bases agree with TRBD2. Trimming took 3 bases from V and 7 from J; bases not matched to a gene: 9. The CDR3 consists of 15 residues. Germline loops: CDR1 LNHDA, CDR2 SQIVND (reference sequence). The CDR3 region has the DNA TGTGCCAGTAGTATGAGCCTAGCGGCCCGGAATGAGCAGTTCTTC. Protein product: CASSMSLAARNEQFF.

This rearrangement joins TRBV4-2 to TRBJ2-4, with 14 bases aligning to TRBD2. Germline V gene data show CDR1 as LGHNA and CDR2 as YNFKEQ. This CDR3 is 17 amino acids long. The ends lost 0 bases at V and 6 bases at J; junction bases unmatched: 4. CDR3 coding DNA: TGTGCCAGCAGCCAAGAAGGGACTAGCGGGAGTAGAAACATTCAGTACTTC. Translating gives CASSQEGTSGSRNIQYF.

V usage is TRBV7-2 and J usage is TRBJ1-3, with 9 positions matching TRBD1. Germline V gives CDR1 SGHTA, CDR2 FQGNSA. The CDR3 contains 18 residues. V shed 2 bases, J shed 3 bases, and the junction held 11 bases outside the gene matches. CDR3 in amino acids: CASSLSLAQGASGNTIYF. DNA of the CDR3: TGTGCCAGCAGCTTAAGTCTAGCACAGGGGGCTAGTGGAAACACCATATATTTT.

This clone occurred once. CDR3 region: CSVAEGVSSYEQYF. CDR3 DNA: TGCAGCGTTGCTGAGGGGGTAAGCTCCTACGAGCAGTACTTC. This sequence joins TRBV29-1 and TRBJ2-7; TRBD1 is a possible D gene (6 bases). Germline lookup yields CDR1 SQVTM and CDR2 ANQGSEA. This CDR3 has 14 amino acids. V lost 4 bases and J lost 0, with 13 bases in between.

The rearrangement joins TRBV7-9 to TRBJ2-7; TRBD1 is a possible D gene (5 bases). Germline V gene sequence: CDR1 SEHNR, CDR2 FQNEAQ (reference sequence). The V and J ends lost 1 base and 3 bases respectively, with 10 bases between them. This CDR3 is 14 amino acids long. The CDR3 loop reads CASSLGGKNYEQYF. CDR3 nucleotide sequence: TGTGCCAGCAGCTTAGGGGGCAAGAACTACGAGCAGTACTTC.

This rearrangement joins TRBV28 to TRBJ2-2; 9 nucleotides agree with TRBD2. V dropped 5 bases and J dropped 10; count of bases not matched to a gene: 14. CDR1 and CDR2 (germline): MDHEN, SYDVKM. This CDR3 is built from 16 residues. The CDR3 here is CASSGAGGVGGKELFF. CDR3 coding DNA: TGTGCCAGCAGTGGAGCGGGAGGTGTGGGAGGCAAGGAGCTGTTTTTT.

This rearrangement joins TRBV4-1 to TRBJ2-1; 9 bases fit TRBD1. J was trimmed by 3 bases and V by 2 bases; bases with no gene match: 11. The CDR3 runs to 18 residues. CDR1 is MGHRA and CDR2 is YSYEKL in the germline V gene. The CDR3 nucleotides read TGCGCCAGCAGCCAATACAAGAAGGGACAGGGTAGCTACAATGAGCAGTTCTTC. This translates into CASSQYKKGQGSYNEQFF.

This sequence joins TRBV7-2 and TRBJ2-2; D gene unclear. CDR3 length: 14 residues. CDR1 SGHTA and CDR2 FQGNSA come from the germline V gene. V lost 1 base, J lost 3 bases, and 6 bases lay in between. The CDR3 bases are TGTGCCAGCAGCTTAGACCGGTACACCGGGGAGCTGTTTTTT. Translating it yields CASSLDRYTGELFF.